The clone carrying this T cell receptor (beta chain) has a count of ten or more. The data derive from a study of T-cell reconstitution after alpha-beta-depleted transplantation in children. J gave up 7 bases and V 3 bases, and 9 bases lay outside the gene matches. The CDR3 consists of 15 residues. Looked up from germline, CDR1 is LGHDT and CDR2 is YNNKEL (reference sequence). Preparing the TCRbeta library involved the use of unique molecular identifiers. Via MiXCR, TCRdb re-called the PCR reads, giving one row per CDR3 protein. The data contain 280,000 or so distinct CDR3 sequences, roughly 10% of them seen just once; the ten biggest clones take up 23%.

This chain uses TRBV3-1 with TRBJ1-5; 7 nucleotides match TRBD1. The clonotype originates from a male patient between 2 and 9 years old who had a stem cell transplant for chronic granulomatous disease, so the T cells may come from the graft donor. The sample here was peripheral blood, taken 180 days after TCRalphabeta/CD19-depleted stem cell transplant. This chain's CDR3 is CASSHSRGLGQPQHF. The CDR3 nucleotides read TGTGCCAGCAGCCACAGCAGGGGGTTGGGGCAGCCCCAGCATTTT.